The clone carrying this TCR beta chain was detected a few times. This sample is drawn from a study of blood T cell repertoires in COVID-19. The overall study: Sites across the United States, Italy and Spain contributed samples from acute and convalescent COVID-19. T cells, B-cell-depleted T cells, or PBMCs provided the cDNA or gDNA that served as material.

The CDR3 loop spans 11 amino acids. Between the trimmed V and J ends, which lost 5 bases and 8 bases, there was a span of 9 bases. CDR1 and CDR2 (germline): LNHDA, SQIVND (reference sequence). One Seattle source followed patients from active infection through their disease course. In the authors' methods: By means of reference gene primer amplification, nucleated cell counts were estimated. TCRdb keeps only in-frame clones here, not all; method: immunoSEQ multiplex PCR. The V and J calls and clone size are taken from that table; D and trimming were inferred from the DNA. The sample holds roughly 160,000 clones; 70% to 90% are singletons and the top ten take around 5.4%.

The chain couples TRBV19 to TRBJ1-2; D gene uncertain. Sequenced: peripheral blood. The source is a woman between 50 and 59 years old with COVID-19, enrolled during active disease. The CDR3 is CASSASIGYTF. Here the CDR3 DNA reads TGTGCCAGTAGTGCCAGTATAGGCTACACCTTC. Variable domain in full (rest from reference TRBV19 and TRBJ1-2): DGGITQSPKYLFRKEGQNVTLSCEQNLNHDAMYWYRQDPGQGLRLIYYSQIVNDFQKGDIAEGYSVSREKKESFPLTVTSAQKNPTAFYLCASSASIGYTFGSGTRLTVV.